A selection of T cell receptor beta chains follows, all from one sample in a study of cytomegalovirus exposure and HLA in healthy donors. The table came from immunoSEQ multiplex PCR; TCRdb's copy has only in-frame clones and leaves some out. The sample contains some 140,000 clones, 65% to 80% of which appear only once. The sample consisted of PBMCs. These receptors all stem from a male donor in good health and CMV-seropositive. Both conserved end residues are part of each CDR3. A D gene is named only where the DNA matches it firmly. Clone size appears in some rows only: once, few, many, or a class for an expanded clone.

J gene: TRBJ2-5; D gene: -; clone size: -; V gene: TRBV19; CDR3 protein: CASSTLGVQETQYF; CDR3 DNA: TGTGCCAGTAGTACCCTCGGGGTCCAAGAGACCCAGTACTTC
J gene: TRBJ2-1; D gene: TRBD2; clone size: few; V gene: TRBV7-3; CDR3 protein: CASSPSSGRSYNEQFF; CDR3 DNA: TGTGCCAGCAGCCCTTCTAGCGGGAGGTCCTACAATGAGCAGTTCTTC
J gene: TRBJ2-7; D gene: -; clone size: -; V gene: TRBV5-6; CDR3 protein: CASSLASGDHYEQYF; CDR3 DNA: TGTGCCAGCAGCTTGGCTTCAGGGGATCACTACGAGCAGTACTTC
J gene: TRBJ2-1; D gene: TRBD2; clone size: -; V gene: TRBV27; CDR3 protein: CASSLGLAGLGQFF; CDR3 DNA: TGTGCCAGCAGTTTAGGGCTAGCGGGGTTAGGGCAGTTCTTC
J gene: TRBJ1-1; D gene: TRBD1; clone size: -; V gene: TRBV7-2; CDR3 protein: CASSTTGVTEAFF; CDR3 DNA: TGTGCCAGCAGCACAACAGGGGTGACTGAAGCTTTCTTT
J gene: TRBJ2-1; D gene: -; clone size: -; V gene: TRBV19; CDR3 protein: CAIALSSYNEQFF; CDR3 DNA: TGTGCCATTGCCTTGAGCTCCTACAATGAGCAGTTCTTC
J gene: TRBJ2-2; D gene: TRBD2; clone size: -; V gene: TRBV27; CDR3 protein: CASSRTPGLAGTNTGELFF; CDR3 DNA: TGTGCCAGCAGTCGTACCCCGGGACTAGCGGGGACGAACACCGGGGAGCTGTTTTTT
J gene: TRBJ1-1; D gene: TRBD1; clone size: -; V gene: TRBV2; CDR3 protein: CASSLGQLNTEAFF; CDR3 DNA: TGTGCCAGCAGTCTGGGACAGTTGAACACTGAAGCTTTCTTT
J gene: TRBJ2-5; D gene: TRBD2; clone size: -; V gene: TRBV9; CDR3 protein: CASSVATGLAEETQYF; CDR3 DNA: TGTGCCAGCAGCGTAGCTACCGGACTAGCGGAAGAGACCCAGTACTTC
J gene: TRBJ2-3; D gene: TRBD2; clone size: -; V gene: TRBV6-5; CDR3 protein: CASSRGLAGDTQYF; CDR3 DNA: TGTGCCAGCAGCAGGGGACTAGCGGGGGATACGCAGTATTTT
J gene: TRBJ2-7; D gene: -; clone size: -; V gene: TRBV6-5; CDR3 protein: CASSYSGTLGYEQYF; CDR3 DNA: TGTGCCAGCAGTTACTCCGGGACACTAGGCTACGAGCAGTACTTC
J gene: TRBJ1-2; D gene: TRBD1; clone size: -; V gene: TRBV5-8; CDR3 protein: CASSLRQGNGYTF; CDR3 DNA: TGTGCCAGCAGCTTGAGACAGGGCAATGGCTACACCTTC
J gene: TRBJ2-1; D gene: -; clone size: -; V gene: TRBV18; CDR3 protein: CASSPDRDEQFF; CDR3 DNA: TGTGCCAGCTCACCTGACCGGGATGAGCAGTTCTTC
J gene: TRBJ2-2; D gene: TRBD1; clone size: -; V gene: TRBV11-1; CDR3 protein: CASFPDRGTGELFF; CDR3 DNA: TGTGCCAGCTTCCCGGACAGGGGCACCGGGGAGCTGTTTTTT
J gene: TRBJ2-6; D gene: -; clone size: -; V gene: TRBV13; CDR3 protein: CASSSSYSGANVLTF; CDR3 DNA: TGTGCCAGCAGCTCGAGCTACTCTGGGGCCAACGTCCTGACTTTC
J gene: TRBJ2-1; D gene: -; clone size: -; V gene: TRBV4-3; CDR3 protein: CASSSSANSYNEQFF; CDR3 DNA: TGCGCCAGCAGCTCTAGCGCGAACTCCTACAATGAGCAGTTCTTC
J gene: TRBJ1-1; D gene: -; clone size: -; V gene: TRBV29-1; CDR3 protein: CSGRGDRTEAFF; CDR3 DNA: TGCAGCGGCAGGGGAGACCGCACTGAAGCTTTCTTT
J gene: TRBJ2-3; D gene: -; clone size: -; V gene: TRBV5-4; CDR3 protein: CASSSPRDRDTQYF; CDR3 DNA: TGTGCCAGCAGCTCCCCCCGTGACAGGGATACGCAGTATTTT
J gene: TRBJ2-3; D gene: TRBD1; clone size: once; V gene: TRBV4-3; CDR3 protein: CASSPRQGVTDTQYF; CDR3 DNA: TGCGCCAGCAGCCCCAGACAGGGGGTCACAGATACGCAGTATTTT
J gene: TRBJ1-4; D gene: TRBD1; clone size: -; V gene: TRBV7-9; CDR3 protein: CASSPQGSSEKLFF; CDR3 DNA: TGTGCCAGCAGCCCACAGGGGTCTAGTGAAAAACTGTTTTTT
J gene: TRBJ2-6; D gene: -; clone size: -; V gene: TRBV18; CDR3 protein: CASSPQGAGANVLTF; CDR3 DNA: TGTGCCAGCTCACCACAGGGGGCTGGGGCCAACGTCCTGACTTTC
J gene: TRBJ2-1; D gene: TRBD2; clone size: -; V gene: TRBV19; CDR3 protein: CASSILRAGPRANEQFF; CDR3 DNA: TGTGCCAGTAGTATTCTCCGAGCGGGACCCAGGGCCAATGAGCAGTTCTTC
J gene: TRBJ2-3; D gene: TRBD1; clone size: -; V gene: TRBV28; CDR3 protein: CASSLQGPDTQYF; CDR3 DNA: TGTGCCAGCAGTCTACAGGGGCCAGATACGCAGTATTTT
J gene: TRBJ1-1; D gene: -; clone size: -; V gene: TRBV19; CDR3 protein: CASSIGRWDTEAFF; CDR3 DNA: TGTGCCAGTAGTATAGGCAGGTGGGACACTGAAGCTTTCTTT
J gene: TRBJ2-2; D gene: TRBD1; clone size: -; V gene: TRBV7-9; CDR3 protein: CASNTDRHMNTGELFF; CDR3 DNA: TGTGCCAGCAACACGGACAGGCACATGAACACCGGGGAGCTGTTTTTT
J gene: TRBJ2-7; D gene: TRBD1; clone size: -; V gene: TRBV7-6; CDR3 protein: CASSPDRGQYEQYF; CDR3 DNA: TGTGCCAGCAGTCCAGACAGGGGGCAGTACGAGCAGTACTTC
J gene: TRBJ2-5; D gene: TRBD2; clone size: -; V gene: TRBV6-5; CDR3 protein: CASSYMTSGQETQYF; CDR3 DNA: TGTGCCAGCAGTTACATGACTAGCGGTCAAGAGACCCAGTACTTC
J gene: TRBJ2-1; D gene: -; clone size: -; V gene: TRBV29-1; CDR3 protein: CSVETQRGFYNEQFF; CDR3 DNA: TGCAGCGTTGAAACCCAAAGAGGCTTCTACAATGAGCAGTTCTTC
J gene: TRBJ2-3; D gene: -; clone size: -; V gene: TRBV2; CDR3 protein: CASRRQGAKPDTQYF; CDR3 DNA: TGTGCCAGCAGAAGGCAAGGGGCCAAGCCAGATACGCAGTATTTT
J gene: TRBJ2-3; D gene: TRBD2; clone size: -; V gene: TRBV9; CDR3 protein: CASSVGGSGVTDTQYF; CDR3 DNA: TGTGCCAGCAGCGTAGGGGGTAGCGGGGTCACAGATACGCAGTATTTT
J gene: TRBJ2-7; D gene: TRBD2; clone size: -; V gene: TRBV27; CDR3 protein: CASSLSGGGVFEQYF; CDR3 DNA: TGTGCCAGCAGTTTATCGGGCGGGGGGGTTTTCGAGCAGTACTTC
J gene: TRBJ2-6; D gene: TRBD1; clone size: few; V gene: TRBV6-6; CDR3 protein: CASRTGGAGANVLTF; CDR3 DNA: TGTGCCAGCAGGACAGGGGGCGCTGGGGCCAACGTCCTGACTTTC
J gene: TRBJ2-6; D gene: -; clone size: -; V gene: TRBV7-3; CDR3 protein: CASSPTPTSSGANVLTF; CDR3 DNA: TGTGCCAGCAGCCCAACCCCCACTAGCAGTGGGGCCAACGTCCTGACTTTC
J gene: TRBJ1-2; D gene: TRBD1; clone size: once; V gene: TRBV7-9; CDR3 protein: CASSFGQAANYGYTF; CDR3 DNA: TGTGCCAGCAGCTTTGGACAGGCTGCTAACTATGGCTACACCTTC
J gene: TRBJ2-7; D gene: -; clone size: -; V gene: TRBV28; CDR3 protein: CASSSPQARWYYEQYF; CDR3 DNA: TGTGCCAGCAGTTCCCCCCAAGCGCGGTGGTACTACGAGCAGTACTTC
J gene: TRBJ2-1; D gene: -; clone size: -; V gene: TRBV28; CDR3 protein: CASRLTPDSSSEQFF; CDR3 DNA: TGTGCCAGCAGACTTACCCCGGACAGTTCGAGTGAGCAGTTCTTC
J gene: TRBJ1-5; D gene: TRBD1; clone size: -; V gene: TRBV18; CDR3 protein: CASSPGQVGDQPQHF; CDR3 DNA: TGTGCCAGCTCACCGGGACAGGTTGGGGATCAGCCCCAGCATTTT
J gene: TRBJ1-5; D gene: -; clone size: -; V gene: TRBV9; CDR3 protein: CASSDGSSQPQHF; CDR3 DNA: TGTGCCAGCAGTGACGGGTCAAGTCAGCCCCAGCATTTT
J gene: TRBJ2-6; D gene: -; clone size: once; V gene: TRBV11-1; CDR3 protein: CASSYRGKSGANVLTF; CDR3 DNA: TGTGCCAGCAGCTACCGGGGAAAGTCTGGGGCCAACGTCCTGACTTTC
J gene: TRBJ1-4; D gene: TRBD1; clone size: -; V gene: TRBV2; CDR3 protein: CASSAFPTGEGEKLFF; CDR3 DNA: TGTGCCAGCAGTGCATTCCCGACAGGGGAAGGTGAAAAACTGTTTTTT
J gene: TRBJ1-1; D gene: TRBD1; clone size: -; V gene: TRBV6-5; CDR3 protein: CASSLGTGDLEAFF; CDR3 DNA: TGTGCCAGCAGTCTCGGGACAGGGGACCTCGAAGCTTTCTTT
J gene: TRBJ2-7; D gene: -; clone size: -; V gene: TRBV29-1; CDR3 protein: CSVARGAYEQYF; CDR3 DNA: TGCAGCGTTGCCAGGGGAGCGTACGAGCAGTACTTC
J gene: TRBJ1-6; D gene: -; clone size: few; V gene: TRBV28; CDR3 protein: CASISHPPRGSPLHF; CDR3 DNA: TGTGCCAGCATCTCACATCCTCCGCGAGGTTCACCCCTCCACTTT
J gene: TRBJ2-2; D gene: -; clone size: -; V gene: TRBV4-1; CDR3 protein: CASSVQLARENTGELFF; CDR3 DNA: TGCGCCAGCAGCGTCCAACTTGCGCGGGAGAACACCGGGGAGCTGTTTTTT
J gene: TRBJ2-7; D gene: TRBD2; clone size: -; V gene: TRBV27; CDR3 protein: CASSYATGGMYEQYF; CDR3 DNA: TGTGCCAGCAGTTACGCCACCGGGGGGATGTACGAGCAGTACTTC
J gene: TRBJ1-1; D gene: TRBD1; clone size: -; V gene: TRBV6-4; CDR3 protein: CASSGGTGGSTEAFF; CDR3 DNA: TGTGCCAGCAGTGGTGGGACAGGGGGAAGCACTGAAGCTTTCTTT
J gene: TRBJ2-7; D gene: TRBD2; clone size: -; V gene: TRBV10-3; CDR3 protein: CAISESVSSGGSYEQYF; CDR3 DNA: TGTGCCATCAGTGAGTCGGTCTCTAGCGGGGGTTCCTACGAGCAGTACTTC
J gene: TRBJ1-2; D gene: TRBD1; clone size: -; V gene: TRBV27; CDR3 protein: CASSLLGTDGYTF; CDR3 DNA: TGTGCCAGCAGTTTATTAGGGACAGATGGCTACACCTTC
J gene: TRBJ2-5; D gene: TRBD2; clone size: -; V gene: TRBV7-2; CDR3 protein: CASSTWGGGPETQYF; CDR3 DNA: TGTGCCAGCAGCACTTGGGGGGGAGGGCCAGAGACCCAGTACTTC
J gene: TRBJ2-1; D gene: -; clone size: -; V gene: TRBV28; CDR3 protein: CASSLSGAPGHGEQFF; CDR3 DNA: TGTGCCAGCAGTTTATCAGGGGCCCCAGGACACGGTGAGCAGTTCTTC
J gene: TRBJ2-1; D gene: TRBD2; clone size: -; V gene: TRBV10-3; CDR3 protein: CAISDPPAGGPYNEQFF; CDR3 DNA: TGTGCCATCAGTGACCCCCCAGCGGGAGGGCCGTACAATGAGCAGTTCTTC
J gene: TRBJ1-2; D gene: -; clone size: -; V gene: TRBV5-4; CDR3 protein: CASSLGITTPYGYTF; CDR3 DNA: TGTGCCAGCAGCTTGGGAATTACTACCCCCTATGGCTACACCTTC
J gene: TRBJ2-3; D gene: TRBD2; clone size: -; V gene: TRBV25-1; CDR3 protein: CASTSGRSTDTQYF; CDR3 DNA: TGTGCCAGCACTAGCGGACGTAGCACAGATACGCAGTATTTT
J gene: TRBJ1-6; D gene: TRBD1; clone size: -; V gene: TRBV27; CDR3 protein: CASSRDRGNSPLHF; CDR3 DNA: TGTGCCAGCAGCCGGGACAGGGGGAATTCACCCCTCCACTTT
J gene: TRBJ2-7; D gene: TRBD2; clone size: -; V gene: TRBV29-1; CDR3 protein: CSVGGLAGQDYEQYF; CDR3 DNA: TGCAGCGTTGGAGGGCTAGCGGGGCAGGACTACGAGCAGTACTTC
J gene: TRBJ2-2; D gene: TRBD2; clone size: -; V gene: TRBV5-1; CDR3 protein: CASSLDASGVSGELFF; CDR3 DNA: TGCGCCAGCAGCTTGGATGCTAGCGGGGTTTCCGGGGAGCTGTTTTTT
J gene: TRBJ2-3; D gene: -; clone size: -; V gene: TRBV14; CDR3 protein: CASSHGRGTDTQYF; CDR3 DNA: TGTGCCAGCAGCCACGGGAGAGGCACAGATACGCAGTATTTT
J gene: TRBJ2-7; D gene: TRBD1; clone size: -; V gene: TRBV28; CDR3 protein: CASGLGTGATYEQYF; CDR3 DNA: TGTGCCAGCGGCCTAGGGACAGGCGCTACCTACGAGCAGTACTTC
J gene: TRBJ2-7; D gene: TRBD1; clone size: few; V gene: TRBV2; CDR3 protein: CASRSTGTEISYEQYF; CDR3 DNA: TGTGCCAGCAGGTCAACCGGGACAGAGATCTCCTACGAGCAGTACTTC